One sample yielded the 27 T cell receptor beta chains listed below, sequenced in a study of T cells in Graves' hyperthyroidism and ophthalmopathy. Amplification yielded TCR beta CDR3 regions, with RNA transcripts as the source. Carried out on the TCR CDR3, a first-round RT-PCR used the HTBI primer set. Via MiXCR, TCRdb re-called the multiplex PCR reads, giving one row per CDR3 protein. Seen here are roughly 260,000 distinct CDR3 sequences, approximately 14% observed once, and the top ten hold 13%. The sample comprised blood. All receptors derive from a woman between 35 and 50 years old with Graves' hyperthyroidism that later progressed to Graves' ophthalmopathy.

The sample holds one count of this clonotype. The CDR3 DNA sequence: TGCGCCAGCAGCTTCCAGGCGAATTCTCTACATACGCAGTATTTT. The encoded protein is CASSFQANSLHTQYF. The genes are TRBV5-1 and TRBJ2-3; D gene unclear. Trimming stripped 2 bases from V and 7 bases from J, with 17 bases between. The CDR3 contains 15 residues. The germline gives CDR1 SGHRS, CDR2 YFSETQ.

At least ten counts were recorded for this clonotype. The rearrangement links TRBV6-1 to TRBJ2-7, with D unresolved. The CDR3 contains 14 residues. Trimming shortened V by 6 bases and J by 3 bases, and 15 bases separated the two germline ends. The V gene's germline CDR1 is MNHNS and CDR2 SASEGT. The CDR3 is CASRQPASGYEQYF. CDR3 bases: TGTGCCAGCAGACAACCAGCGTCAGGCTACGAGCAGTACTTC.

Ten or more counts support this clonotype. The chain joins TRBV20-1 to TRBJ2-1; no definite D call. This CDR3 has 13 amino acids. Trimming cost V 1 base and J 5 bases, with 9 bases left between them. CDR1 is DFQATT and CDR2 is SNEGSKA in the germline V gene (reference sequence). The CDR3 DNA follows: TGCAGTGCTAGAGCGGACCCTGACAATGAGCAGTTCTTC. This sequence encodes CSARADPDNEQFF.

This clonotype was seen many times. The rearrangement uses TRBV6-1 and TRBJ2-1, with 14 nucleotides matching TRBD2. This CDR3 has 16 residues. V was pared by 6 bases and J by 4 bases, with 5 bases of the junction left unmatched. Germline CDR1 and CDR2: MNHNS and SASEGT. CDR3 region: CASRGLAGGGYNEQFF. CDR3 coding DNA: TGTGCCAGCAGAGGACTAGCGGGAGGAGGGTACAATGAGCAGTTCTTC.

This clonotype was counted at least ten times. The chain recombines TRBV6-1 with TRBJ2-5; 9 nucleotides align to TRBD2. There are 15 residues in the CDR3. V gave up 6 bases and J gave up 2 bases; unmatched junction bases: 7. CDR1 and CDR2 from the germline V gene are MNHNS and SASEGT. This CDR3 is CASSQAGGQQETQYF. The CDR3 bases are TGTGCCAGCAGCCAAGCGGGAGGTCAGCAAGAGACCCAGTACTTC.

The chain couples TRBV5-1 to TRBJ1-1; TRBD1 aligns across 8 bases. The CDR3 covers 14 residues. Germline V gene sequence: CDR1 SGHRS, CDR2 YFSETQ. V shed 5 bases and J 1 base; nucleotides not matched to a gene: 4. The DNA of the CDR3 is TGCGCCAGCAGGCAGACAGGGGAGAACACTGAAGCTTTCTTT. Amino acid sequence: CASRQTGENTEAFF.

This clonotype was seen repeatedly, ten times or more. V gene TRBV9 combines with J gene TRBJ2-2, with TRBD1 matching 8 bases. The CDR3 extends over 16 amino acids. Germline V lookup: CDR1 SGDLS, CDR2 YYNGEE. Losses at the gene ends were 4 bases for V and 3 bases for J; bases not matched to a gene: 8. The chain's CDR3 is CASSWGTGTDTGELFF. The CDR3 region has the DNA TGTGCCAGCAGCTGGGGGACAGGCACGGACACCGGGGAGCTGTTTTTT.

This chain connects TRBV30 to TRBJ1-2; maybe TRBD1 (5 bases). Trimming took off 0 bases at V and 0 bases at J, with 20 bases between the two ends. The CDR3 consists of 18 residues. Per germline, CDR1 GTSNPN and CDR2 SVGIG (reference sequence). CDR3 bases: TGTGCCTGGAGTGTACGGGGGGTCATACTGAAGACTAACTATGGCTACACCTTC. Translated, it gives CAWSVRGVILKTNYGYTF.

The table lists this clonotype with many counts. The chain joins TRBV28 to TRBJ2-2; 9 bases match TRBD2. CDR3 length: 17 residues. The junction had 13 bases not matched to a gene; V was cut back by 11 bases and J by 0 bases. Germline V gives CDR1 MDHEN, CDR2 SYDVKM. CDR3 sequence (DNA): TGTGCCTCGGGGCGGCTAGCGGGGTTCACGAACACCGGGGAGCTGTTTTTT. Its protein product is CASGRLAGFTNTGELFF.

The chain combines TRBV12-5 with TRBJ2-1, with 13 bases matching TRBD2. Trimming removed 6 bases from V and 5 bases from J; junction bases left unmatched: 4. CDR1 is LGHNT, CDR2 FRNRAP, per germline. CDR3 length equals 15 residues. CDR3 amino acids: CASGSGLAGDNEQFF. The CDR3 coding sequence is TGTGCTAGTGGATCTGGACTAGCGGGGGACAATGAGCAGTTCTTC.

This clonotype was seen many times. This chain uses TRBV2 with TRBJ2-5; D uncertain. The CDR3 sequence is 13 residues long. The ends were cut back, 3 bases at V and 2 bases at J, with 7 bases in the middle. Looked up from germline, CDR1 is SNHLY and CDR2 is FYNNEI. The CDR3 sequence is CASSDNSQETQYF. The CDR3 DNA is TGTGCCAGCAGTGATAACAGTCAAGAGACCCAGTACTTC.

In this sample, this clonotype turned up many times. The V and J genes are TRBV3-1 and TRBJ1-1; possibly TRBD1 for D (5 bases). The CDR3 has 14 amino acids. The V gene lost 0 bases and the J gene lost 5 bases, with 10 bases spanning the gap. Germline CDR1 LGHDT, CDR2 YNNKEL (reference sequence). The CDR3 sequence: CASSQDWGETEAFF. The CDR3 DNA reads as TGTGCCAGCAGCCAAGATTGGGGCGAGACTGAAGCTTTCTTT. Based on the CDR3 plus reference TRBV3-1 and TRBJ1-1, the full variable domain is DTAVSQTPKYLVTQMGNDKSIKCEQNLGHDTMYWYKQDSKKFLKIMFSYNNKELIINETVPNRFSPKSPDKAHLNLHINSLELGDSAVYFCASSQDWGETEAFFGQGTRLTVV.

This clonotype was seen repeatedly, ten times or more. The V gene is TRBV20-1, the J gene TRBJ2-7, with 7 positions matching TRBD2. From germline, CDR1 is DFQATT and CDR2 SNEGSKA (reference sequence). The CDR3 is 13 residues long. V lost 8 bases, J lost 2 bases, and 9 bases stayed unmatched. The CDR3 loop reads CSTFPSGPYEQYF. The CDR3 DNA reads as TGCAGTACTTTCCCTAGCGGACCCTACGAGCAGTACTTC.

The chain has TRBV19 and TRBJ1-2; 8 bases are a match to TRBD1. After removal of 5 bases from V and 8 bases from J, the junction contained 13 bases not matched to a gene. The CDR3 spans 15 residues. Germline CDR1 reads LNHDA; CDR2 reads SQIVND (reference sequence). CDR3 sequence: CASSLTRDRTTGYTF. DNA of the CDR3: TGTGCCAGTAGTCTAACTCGGGACAGGACTACGGGCTACACCTTC.

This clonotype was seen many times. The chain has TRBV9 and TRBJ2-2, with unresolved D. The CDR3 has 15 residues. V gave up 4 bases and J gave up 4 bases, with 14 bases separating them. Germline lookup yields CDR1 SGDLS and CDR2 YYNGEE. The CDR3: CASSHSVSGTGELFF. CDR3 in DNA: TGTGCCAGCAGCCATAGTGTGTCAGGCACCGGGGAGCTGTTTTTT. The full variable domain, rest sourced from reference TRBV9 and TRBJ2-2, is DSGVTQTPKHLITATGQRVTLRCSPRSGDLSVYWYQQSLDQGLQFLIQYYNGEERAKGNILERFSAQQFPDLHSELNLSSLELGDSALYFCASSHSVSGTGELFFGEGSRLTVL.

The CDR3 region has the DNA TGTGCCAGCAGCGGCCCCTATCCGGCCCTGGTGTTCTTC. This codes for CASSGPYPALVFF. The chain couples TRBV9 to TRBJ2-1; D unresolved. The V end was cut by 3 bases, the J end by 15 bases, with 19 bases between. Germline V gives CDR1 SGDLS, CDR2 YYNGEE. The CDR3 loop spans 13 amino acids.

In its sample, this clonotype was seen many times. The rearrangement joins TRBV6-1 to TRBJ2-7; D gene uncertain. Germline V gene sequence: CDR1 MNHNS, CDR2 SASEGT. The CDR3 runs 15 residues. Trimming took 3 bases from V and 2 from J, leaving 14 bases between them. The CDR3 spells CASSELYVGPYEQYF. In DNA form, the CDR3 reads TGTGCCAGCAGTGAGCTCTATGTCGGGCCCTACGAGCAGTACTTC.

The sample holds many counts of this clonotype. The V call is TRBV9, the J call TRBJ2-7, with 8 nucleotides matching TRBD1. The V and J ends lost 0 bases and 6 bases, in that order; junction bases with no gene match: 5. The CDR3 is 14 amino acids. Germline V gives CDR1 SGDLS, CDR2 YYNGEE. In nucleotides, the CDR3 is TGTGCCAGCAGCGTAGGAGCAGGGGGCCTCGAGCAGTACTTC. Amino acids: CASSVGAGGLEQYF.

In this sample, this clonotype turned up many times. V is TRBV28 and J is TRBJ2-1; TRBD2 is a possible D gene (6 bases). The CDR3 runs to 17 residues. V was clipped by 7 bases and J by 6 bases, with 25 bases between them. The V gene's germline CDR1 is MDHEN and CDR2 SYDVKM. The CDR3 DNA reads as TGTGCCAGCACTCCCCCGGTGTGGGAGGTTGGTTCCAATGAGCAGTTCTTC. This translates into CASTPPVWEVGSNEQFF.

At least ten counts were recorded for this clonotype. This chain uses TRBV10-1 with TRBJ2-5; perhaps TRBD1 as D (6 bases). Trimming removed 5 bases at V and 5 bases at J, with 15 bases between. The CDR3 has 14 amino acids. The germline V gene encodes CDR1 WNHNN and CDR2 SYGVQD (reference sequence). The CDR3 loop is CASSPVQGRETQYF. Here the CDR3 DNA reads TGCGCCAGCAGTCCAGTACAGGGCCGGGAGACCCAGTACTTC.

This clonotype was recorded at least ten times. The chain uses TRBV7-3 and TRBJ1-1; D unclear. Trimming took 5 bases from V and 4 from J, leaving 29 bases between them. This CDR3 has 19 amino acids. Germline V gene data show CDR1 as SGHTA and CDR2 as FQGTGA. Here the CDR3 reads CASSPTPGPIRRPGTEAFF. The CDR3 bases are TGTGCCAGCAGCCCTACCCCCGGGCCGATAAGGCGGCCGGGCACTGAAGCTTTCTTT.

This clonotype appeared a single time. Because the CDR3 is missing its conserved closing phenylalanine or tryptophan, this is likely a read error. The chain uses TRBV7-2 and TRBJ1-1; D not certain. The CDR3 is 17 residues long. Per the germline V gene, CDR1 is SGHTA and CDR2 is FQGNSA. Deletions cut 5 bases from V and 1 base from J, with 20 bases between. CDR3 amino acids: CASSAVFSGSANTEAFS. The CDR3 coding sequence is TGTGCCAGCAGCGCGGTTTTTTCCGGGTCCGCGAACACTGAAGCTTTCTCT.

In its sample, this clonotype was seen many times. The chain carries TRBV20-1 and TRBJ2-6; 10 nucleotides agree with TRBD1. With 1 base clipped from V and 2 bases from J, the junction kept 14 bases outside the gene matches. This CDR3 contains 20 residues. CDR1 and CDR2 from the germline V gene are DFQATT and SNEGSKA (reference sequence). As DNA, the CDR3 is TGCAGTGCTAGAGGGATAGGATGGGGACAGGGGAGGACTGGGGCCAACGTCCTGACTTTC. Translating gives CSARGIGWGQGRTGANVLTF.

The sample holds many counts of this clonotype. In DNA, the CDR3 is TGTGCCAGCAGGCGACAGGGCACAACTAGCACAGATACGCAGTATTTT. Residues: CASRRQGTTSTDTQYF. The rearrangement uses TRBV2 and TRBJ2-3; 7 nucleotides line up with TRBD1. From germline, CDR1 is SNHLY and CDR2 FYNNEI. V trimming: 6 bases; J trimming: 0 bases; junction bases outside the gene matches: 9. This CDR3 is 16 amino acids long. Drawing the rest from reference TRBV2 and TRBJ2-3, the complete variable domain is EPEVTQTPSHQVTQMGQEVILRCVPISNHLYFYWYRQILGQKVEFLVSFYNNEISEKSEIFDDQFSVERPDGSNFTLKIRSTKLEDSAMYFCASRRQGTTSTDTQYFGPGTRLTVL.

This clonotype has at least ten counts. CDR3 nucleotide sequence: TGTGCCAGCAGTTTTACTGACAGGACAGAGACCCAGTACTTC. The encoded protein is CASSFTDRTETQYF. The V gene is TRBV12-3 or TRBV12-4, the J gene TRBJ2-5; a possible D gene is TRBD1 (6 bases). The CDR3 contains 14 residues. Trimming pared 3 bases from V and 4 bases from J, leaving 12 bases between.

To note about this clonotype: This likely comes from a read error, as the CDR3 has no conserved phenylalanine or tryptophan at its end. It is unclear where the CDR3 begins or ends on the DNA, so no DNA is shown, and the CDR3 is as TCRdb lists it. This rearrangement joins TRBV20-1 to TRBJ2-5; the table assigns TRBD2, which was not confirmed against the DNA. CDR1 and CDR2 from the germline V gene are DFQATT and SNEGSKA (reference sequence). The CDR3 region is 13 residues in length, termini included. CDR3: CSASRTAEETLYV.

Remarks on this clonotype: Without the conserved terminal phenylalanine or tryptophan, this CDR3 likely stems from a read error. The chain is built from TRBV6-1 and TRBJ2-2; no clear D. V lost 5 bases to trimming and J lost 0 bases, with 13 bases between them. Germline V gene data show CDR1 as MNHNS and CDR2 as SASEGT. This CDR3 is built from 16 residues. CDR3 region: CASSRGPSSNTGELFL. In DNA, the CDR3 is TGTGCCAGCAGTCGTGGCCCCTCTTCGAACACCGGGGAGCTGTTTCTT.